Listed below are T cell receptor beta chains from one sample, sequenced in a study of cytomegalovirus exposure and HLA in healthy donors. Produced via immunoSEQ multiplex PCR; TCRdb's table is partial and in-frame only. The sample shows around 130,000 clones, about 80% of them seen only once. Sample: PBMCs. Receptors were obtained from a woman aged 40 to 50 in good health and CMV-seronegative. Each CDR3 is given with its conserved first and last residue. The D gene is left open where the match is weak. The listing skips clone size in some rows; elsewhere it reads once, few, many or a size class.

v_call: TRBV29-1
d_call: TRBD1
clone_size: NA
j_call: TRBJ2-7
cdr3_aa: CSVEKGGTGAGEQYF
cdr3_nt: TGCAGCGTTGAAAAAGGCGGGACAGGGGCAGGGGAGCAGTACTTC

v_call: TRBV12-1
d_call: NA
clone_size: NA
j_call: TRBJ2-7
cdr3_aa: CASSLDSYEQYF
cdr3_nt: TGTGCCAGCAGCTTAGACAGCTACGAGCAGTACTTC

v_call: TRBV11-3
d_call: TRBD1
clone_size: NA
j_call: TRBJ2-1
cdr3_aa: CASSIPDRADEQFF
cdr3_nt: TGTGCCAGCAGCATACCGGACAGGGCGGATGAGCAGTTCTTC

v_call: TRBV9
d_call: TRBD2
clone_size: once
j_call: TRBJ2-7
cdr3_aa: CASSSRGAGGGEQYF
cdr3_nt: TGTGCCAGCAGTTCCCGCGGAGCGGGGGGAGGCGAGCAGTACTTC

v_call: TRBV27
d_call: NA
clone_size: few
j_call: TRBJ2-7
cdr3_aa: CASSSQTYEQYF
cdr3_nt: TGTGCCAGCAGTTCCCAGACCTACGAGCAGTACTTC

v_call: TRBV5-1
d_call: TRBD1
clone_size: NA
j_call: TRBJ1-3
cdr3_aa: CASSPDRASSGNTIYF
cdr3_nt: TGCGCCAGCAGCCCTGACAGGGCGAGCTCTGGAAACACCATATATTTT

v_call: TRBV6-1
d_call: TRBD2
clone_size: NA
j_call: TRBJ2-7
cdr3_aa: CASSEDGGGAAPSYEQYF
cdr3_nt: TGTGCCAGCAGTGAAGATGGGGGGGGTGCCGCACCTTCCTACGAGCAGTACTTC

v_call: TRBV2
d_call: TRBD1
clone_size: NA
j_call: TRBJ2-2
cdr3_aa: CASSGTGMSSGELFF
cdr3_nt: TGTGCCAGCAGTGGGACAGGGATGAGCAGCGGGGAGCTGTTTTTT

v_call: TRBV10-3
d_call: TRBD1
clone_size: NA
j_call: TRBJ1-2
cdr3_aa: CAISDGQGAGYGYTF
cdr3_nt: TGTGCCATCAGTGACGGACAGGGGGCGGGCTATGGCTACACCTTC

v_call: TRBV29-1
d_call: NA
clone_size: NA
j_call: TRBJ2-2
cdr3_aa: CSVFFLNTGELFF
cdr3_nt: TGCAGCGTTTTCTTCCTAAACACCGGGGAGCTGTTTTTT

v_call: TRBV20-1
d_call: NA
clone_size: NA
j_call: TRBJ1-6
cdr3_aa: CSVRGPPLHF
cdr3_nt: TGCAGTGTCCGGGGTCCACCCCTCCACTTT

v_call: TRBV19
d_call: TRBD1
clone_size: NA
j_call: TRBJ1-2
cdr3_aa: CASSRDSRIPNYGYTF
cdr3_nt: TGTGCCAGTTCAAGGGACAGCCGGATCCCCAACTATGGCTACACCTTC

v_call: TRBV29-1
d_call: NA
clone_size: once
j_call: TRBJ2-1
cdr3_aa: CSATPAGRGPYNEQFF
cdr3_nt: TGCAGCGCCACCCCGGCTGGCAGGGGCCCCTACAATGAGCAGTTCTTC

v_call: TRBV15
d_call: NA
clone_size: NA
j_call: TRBJ2-5
cdr3_aa: CATSRDPPPLGETQYF
cdr3_nt: TGTGCCACCAGCAGAGATCCCCCCCCACTAGGGGAGACCCAGTACTTC

v_call: TRBV19
d_call: TRBD1
clone_size: NA
j_call: TRBJ1-5
cdr3_aa: CASRGQVYSNQPQHF
cdr3_nt: TGTGCCAGTCGCGGACAGGTATATAGCAATCAGCCCCAGCATTTT

v_call: TRBV18
d_call: TRBD1
clone_size: NA
j_call: TRBJ2-7
cdr3_aa: CASSLGGQGHAPYEQYF
cdr3_nt: TGTGCCAGCTCACTCGGAGGACAGGGGCACGCTCCCTACGAGCAGTACTTC

v_call: TRBV7-3
d_call: TRBD2
clone_size: many
j_call: TRBJ2-3
cdr3_aa: CASSLAGREKGDTQYF
cdr3_nt: TGTGCCAGCAGCCTAGCTGGGCGGGAGAAGGGAGATACGCAGTATTTT

v_call: TRBV7-9
d_call: NA
clone_size: NA
j_call: TRBJ2-1
cdr3_aa: CASNRDSHNEQFF
cdr3_nt: TGTGCCAGCAACCGGGACTCCCACAATGAGCAGTTCTTC

v_call: TRBV7-8
d_call: TRBD1
clone_size: NA
j_call: TRBJ1-5
cdr3_aa: CASSLSQGGNQPQHF
cdr3_nt: TGTGCCAGCAGCTTAAGTCAGGGGGGAAATCAGCCCCAGCATTTT

v_call: TRBV5-6
d_call: NA
clone_size: NA
j_call: TRBJ2-3
cdr3_aa: CASSLMGPTDTQYF
cdr3_nt: TGTGCCAGCAGCTTGATGGGGCCCACAGATACGCAGTATTTT

v_call: TRBV4-3
d_call: NA
clone_size: NA
j_call: TRBJ1-1
cdr3_aa: CASSQDLGGGTEAFF
cdr3_nt: TGCGCCAGCAGCCAAGATCTAGGGGGGGGCACTGAAGCTTTCTTT

v_call: TRBV15
d_call: TRBD1
clone_size: NA
j_call: TRBJ1-3
cdr3_aa: CATSRGPGQGGNTIYF
cdr3_nt: TGTGCCACCAGCAGAGGGCCGGGACAGGGGGGAAACACCATATATTTT

v_call: TRBV29-1
d_call: TRBD2
clone_size: NA
j_call: TRBJ2-2
cdr3_aa: CSVVAGELTGELFF
cdr3_nt: TGCAGCGTTGTGGCGGGGGAACTCACCGGGGAGCTGTTTTTT

v_call: TRBV6-6
d_call: TRBD1
clone_size: few
j_call: TRBJ1-1
cdr3_aa: CASRGTGGLNTEAFF
cdr3_nt: TGTGCCAGCAGGGGGACAGGGGGCTTGAACACTGAAGCTTTCTTT

v_call: TRBV28
d_call: TRBD1
clone_size: NA
j_call: TRBJ2-1
cdr3_aa: CASSFYRDRGRNEQFF
cdr3_nt: TGTGCCAGCAGTTTCTACCGGGACAGGGGTCGCAATGAGCAGTTCTTC

v_call: TRBV4-2
d_call: NA
clone_size: NA
j_call: TRBJ2-7
cdr3_aa: CASSQALPSYEQYF
cdr3_nt: TGTGCCAGCAGCCAAGCCCTTCCCTCCTACGAGCAGTACTTC

v_call: TRBV6-6
d_call: TRBD1
clone_size: NA
j_call: TRBJ2-1
cdr3_aa: CASSYTWTGGNEQFF
cdr3_nt: TGTGCCAGCAGTTACACATGGACAGGGGGCAATGAGCAGTTCTTC

v_call: TRBV10-3
d_call: NA
clone_size: NA
j_call: TRBJ1-1
cdr3_aa: CAISGGGKGTEAFF
cdr3_nt: TGTGCCATCAGTGGGGGGGGGAAGGGCACTGAAGCTTTCTTT

v_call: TRBV9
d_call: TRBD2
clone_size: NA
j_call: TRBJ2-7
cdr3_aa: CASSVGGGTSEQYF
cdr3_nt: TGTGCCAGCAGCGTAGGAGGAGGGACTAGCGAGCAGTACTTC